These 7 T cell receptor beta chains originate from one sample sequenced in a study of immune heterogeneity within non-small cell lung tumors. A multiplex PCR containing 32 V primers and 13 J primers was used to amplify TCR beta CDR3. A single record per CDR3 protein comes from TCRdb applying MiXCR to the multiplex PCR reads. The repertoire holds around 11,000 distinct CDR3 sequences, with almost 30% as singletons. Bulk tumor genomic DNA constituted the template, at 550 to 750 ng per sample. Several widely spaced biopsies per primary tumor were taken during surgery. With untreated, newly diagnosed non-small cell lung cancer, the patients went on to undergo curative surgery. Sequencing was carried out using lung tumor tissue. Receptors originate from a woman aged 50 to 60 with non-small cell lung cancer.

This clonotype is termed medium-sized. The chain recombines TRBV11-2 with TRBJ2-6; D call uncertain. V was cut by 3 bases and J by 0 bases, with 6 bases left in between. This CDR3 is 15 amino acids long. Germline V gene sequence: CDR1 SGHAT, CDR2 FQNNGV. The CDR3 region is CASSFGYSGANVLTF. Written as DNA, the CDR3 is TGTGCCAGCAGCTTCGGTTACTCTGGGGCCAACGTCCTGACTTTC.

The chain uses TRBV6-1 and TRBJ1-1; D might be TRBD1 (6 bases). CDR1 and CDR2 from the germline V gene are MNHNS and SASEGT. The CDR3 is 16 amino acids. V dropped 6 bases and J dropped 3 bases, with 20 bases sitting between them. The CDR3 reads CASSPPLDSAHTEAFF. DNA of the CDR3: TGTGCCAGCAGCCCACCCCTGGACAGCGCCCACACTGAAGCTTTCTTT.

This clonotype was picked up one time. A single base separates this from a much larger clone, so it may be a read error. V usage is TRBV20-1 and J usage is TRBJ1-2; D is possibly TRBD1 (5 bases). V gave up 0 bases and J gave up 8 bases, with 13 bases separating them. CDR1 DFQATT and CDR2 SNEGSKA come from the germline V gene (reference sequence). This CDR3 is built from 13 residues. The CDR3 is CSARDGRARGYTF. For the CDR3, the DNA is TGCAGTGCTAGAGATGGCAGGGCGAGGGGCTACACCTTC.

The chain recombines TRBV6-2 or TRBV6-3 with TRBJ1-1; TRBD1 agrees at 7 bases. J gave up 11 bases and V 6 bases, and 6 bases lay outside the gene matches. CDR1 and CDR2 from the germline V gene are MNHEY and SVGEGT. The CDR3 is 11 residues long. CDR3 loop: CASRKTGRAFF. In nucleotides, the CDR3 is TGTGCCAGCAGAAAGACAGGGAGGGCTTTCTTT.

Points on this clonotype: The junction departs from germline at one end; a sequencing error may be responsible. The V gene is TRBV11-3, the J gene TRBJ2-1; D gene unclear. The CDR3 is 16 residues long. Germline V gene sequence: CDR1 SGHNT, CDR2 YENEEA. The CDR3 bases are TGTGCCAGAAGCTTAGGAAGGTACAGCTCCTACAATGAGCAGTTCTTC. It specifies CARSLGRYSSYNEQFF.

CDR3 coding DNA: TGCAGTGCTAGTGAAACTAAAAGGACAGGCTACACCGGGGAGCTGTTTTTT. Residues: CSASETKRTGYTGELFF. This sequence joins TRBV20-1 and TRBJ2-2; TRBD1 aligns across 7 bases. The CDR3 consists of 17 residues. Unmatched junction bases numbered 13, after V lost 3 bases and J lost 3 bases. CDR1 DFQATT and CDR2 SNEGSKA come from the germline V gene (reference sequence).

This clonotype is deemed medium-sized. This chain joins TRBV19 and TRBJ2-7, with no clear D. This CDR3 contains 16 residues. Germline-derived CDR1 and CDR2 are LNHDA and SQIVND (reference sequence). Trimming took 2 bases from V and 6 from J, leaving 20 bases between them. The CDR3 DNA is TGTGCCAGTAGTATACCGGCGACGTTGAACCATGGCGAGCAGTACTTC. The encoded protein is CASSIPATLNHGEQYF.